These 27 T cell receptor beta chains originate from one sample sequenced in a study of early T cells in non-severe SARS-CoV-2 infection. TCRdb re-called the 5' RACE reads with MiXCR, one entry per CDR3 protein. The table lists approximately 70,000 distinct CDR3 sequences, roughly 13% of them singletons. The material sequenced was whole blood. All receptors come from an adult who was a healthcare worker with PCR-confirmed SARS-CoV-2 infection or an uninfected control (not recorded which).

The chain employs TRBV5-1 and TRBJ2-5; D is possibly TRBD2 (5 bases). Trimming took 7 bases from V and 2 from J, leaving 12 bases between them. The CDR3 contains 13 residues. From germline, CDR1 is SGHRS and CDR2 YFSETQ. As DNA, the CDR3 is TGCGCCAGCCAAGAGAGGGAGCAAGAGACCCAGTACTTC. Amino acids: CASQEREQETQYF.

The chain's CDR3 is CASSFWEDTQYF. In DNA, the CDR3 is TGTGCCAGCAGTTTTTGGGAAGATACGCAGTATTTT. This rearrangement joins TRBV12-3 or TRBV12-4 to TRBJ2-3; D not resolved. The length of the CDR3 is 12 residues. With 3 bases removed from V and 5 bases from J, the gap between germline ends came to 6 bases.

Notes on this clonotype: No DNA is shown, since the ends of the CDR3 on it are uncertain; the CDR3 is the one TCRdb lists. CDR3 loop: CASSSSGAPLYEQYF. J is TRBJ2-7 and V is TRBV27; the table's D call of TRBD1 was not tested on the DNA. Termini included, the CDR3 measures 15 amino acids. Germline assignment: CDR1 MNHEY and CDR2 SMNVEV (reference sequence).

There are many counts of this clonotype. The chain uses TRBV5-1 and TRBJ2-2, with TRBD2 matching 8 bases. Germline trimming cut 4 bases from V and 7 bases from J; bases unmatched to any gene: 6. CDR3 length equals 14 residues. Germline V gene sequence: CDR1 SGHRS, CDR2 YFSETQ. The DNA for the CDR3 is TGCGCCAGCAGCGCAGGGACTAGTTTCGGGGAGCTGTTTTTT. It encodes CASSAGTSFGELFF.

On this clonotype: Given a much more abundant clone one base away, this may be a read error. The chain is built from TRBV5-6 and TRBJ2-1, with 9 bases aligning to TRBD1. This CDR3 contains 15 residues. Germline CDR1 is SGHDT and CDR2 is YYEEEE. CDR3 coding DNA: TGTGTCAGCAGCTTACAGGGGGCGCGTCTAAATGAGCAGTTCTTC. It yields the protein CVSSLQGARLNEQFF.

In this sample, this clonotype turned up a few times. The chain combines TRBV5-1 with TRBJ2-2; 7 bases are shared with TRBD2. Losses at the gene ends were 3 bases for V and 2 bases for J; bases not matched to a gene: 4. The CDR3 has 15 residues. Germline V gene data show CDR1 as SGHRS and CDR2 as YFSETQ. For the CDR3, the DNA is TGCGCCAGCAGCTGGGGAGGGGAAAACACCGGGGAGCTGTTTTTT. It yields the protein CASSWGGENTGELFF.

In its sample, this clonotype was seen many times. The CDR3 here is CSAPGQGSNEQFF. Here the CDR3 DNA reads TGCAGTGCCCCGGGACAGGGAAGCAATGAGCAGTTCTTC. The V gene is TRBV20-1, the J gene TRBJ2-1; 9 bases match TRBD1. Trimming at V came to 6 bases and at J to 6 bases, leaving 6 bases not matched to a gene. Germline CDR1 and CDR2: DFQATT and SNEGSKA (reference sequence). The CDR3 is made up of 13 amino acids.

The CDR3 nucleotides are TGTGCCAGCAGCGCTAGGGCCCCGGACACGGGGGCTGGAAACACCATATATTTT. Translation: CASSARAPDTGAGNTIYF. The V call is TRBV7-9, the J call TRBJ1-3; tentatively, D is TRBD1 (5 bases). The CDR3 is made up of 18 amino acids. V was pared by 5 bases and J by 2 bases, with 22 bases between. The germline V gene encodes CDR1 SEHNR and CDR2 FQNEAQ (reference sequence).

This clonotype has a count of ten or more. This chain connects TRBV10-3 to TRBJ1-2, with D possibly TRBD1 on 5 matching bases. The CDR3 has 13 residues. The V end lost 11 bases, the J end lost 1 base, and 14 bases lay between the germline ends. Germline assignment: CDR1 ENHRY and CDR2 SYGVKD. The CDR3 DNA sequence: TGTGCCTCACGCGACAGAGATAACTATGGCTACACCTTC. Its protein product is CASRDRDNYGYTF.

This clonotype came up many times. The chain carries TRBV7-8 and TRBJ1-5, with unresolved D. The CDR3 is 14 amino acids. Trimming took 4 bases from V and 10 from J, leaving 17 bases between them. Germline-derived CDR1 and CDR2 are SGHVS and FQNEAQ. CDR3 protein: CASSSGLLKGPQHF. CDR3 DNA sequence: TGTGCCAGCAGCTCCGGACTCTTGAAGGGTCCCCAGCATTTT.

This clonotype was picked up many times. V usage is TRBV10-2 and J usage is TRBJ2-2, with 9 bases identical to TRBD2. The germline V gene has CDR1 WSHSY and CDR2 SAAADI. The CDR3 loop spans 15 amino acids. The ends lost 6 bases at V and 3 bases at J; junction bases unmatched: 5. CDR3 bases: TGCGCCAGCAGCCCAAGCGGGGGGTACACCGGGGAGCTGTTTTTT. It translates to CASSPSGGYTGELFF.

The V and J genes are TRBV6-2 or TRBV6-3 and TRBJ2-3; 9 nucleotides agree with TRBD1. CDR1 and CDR2 from the germline V gene are MNHEY and SVGEGT. Trimming cost V 6 bases and J 4 bases; bases outside gene matches: 11. The length of the CDR3 is 16 residues. DNA for the CDR3: TGTGCCAGCAGCACCTTCGCGGGACAGGGTTCAGATACGCAGTATTTT. It encodes CASSTFAGQGSDTQYF.

V gene TRBV2 combines with J gene TRBJ1-6, with a weak D call TRBD1 (5 bases). CDR1 and CDR2 from the germline V gene are SNHLY and FYNNEI. CDR3 size: 13 residues. V dropped 4 bases and J dropped 11 bases, with 12 bases sitting between them. The CDR3 loop reads CASSGNWDAPLHF. DNA of the CDR3: TGTGCCAGCAGTGGTAACTGGGACGCACCCCTCCACTTT.

This clonotype was seen at least ten times. The chain employs TRBV12-3 or TRBV12-4 and TRBJ1-2; 9 nucleotides agree with TRBD1. This CDR3 region has 13 residues. The V and J ends lost 5 bases and 4 bases, in that order; junction bases with no gene match: 2. The CDR3 DNA reads as TGTGCCAGCAGTCCGGGACAGGGCTATGGCTACACCTTC. It specifies CASSPGQGYGYTF.

The CDR3 bases are TGCGCCAGCAGCGGCACGGGATATCCTTCCTACGAGCAGTACTTC. It codes for CASSGTGYPSYEQYF. The chain has TRBV5-1 and TRBJ2-7; a weak D match, TRBD2 (5 bases). Per the germline V gene, CDR1 is SGHRS and CDR2 is YFSETQ. This CDR3 comprises 15 residues. Between the trimmed V and J ends, which lost 4 bases and 1 base, there was a span of 15 bases.

This clonotype was seen ten or more times. J is TRBJ2-7 and V is TRBV10-1; TRBD1 aligns across 9 bases. The CDR3 has 16 residues. The junction had 8 bases not matched to a gene; V was cut back by 0 bases and J by 5 bases. From germline, CDR1 is WNHNN and CDR2 SYGVQD (reference sequence). CDR3 bases: TGCGCCAGCAGTGAGTCGAAGAGGCGGGACAGGGACGAGCAGTACTTC. The encoded protein is CASSESKRRDRDEQYF.

This clonotype appeared many times. The rearrangement links TRBV5-1 to TRBJ1-4, with D hard to call. Germline CDR1 SGHRS, CDR2 YFSETQ. Trimming left V 1 base short and J 4 bases short, with 8 bases between. There are 14 residues in the CDR3. The CDR3 nucleotides are TGCGCCAGCAGCTTGTTGGATCTTAATGAAAAACTGTTTTTT. This encodes CASSLLDLNEKLFF.

This clonotype was counted ten times or more. V usage is TRBV3-1 and J usage is TRBJ2-5; no clear D gene. Germline values: CDR1 LGHDT, CDR2 YNNKEL (reference sequence). There are 14 residues in the CDR3. The V gene lost 4 bases and the J gene lost 0 bases, with 9 bases spanning the gap. CDR3 nucleotide sequence: TGTGCCAGCAGCCGGCCCGGAGACCAAGAGACCCAGTACTTC. Amino acid sequence: CASSRPGDQETQYF.

This clonotype was recorded at least ten times. The chain joins TRBV7-8 to TRBJ1-6; 10 bases match TRBD1. The ends lost 2 bases at V and 8 bases at J; junction bases unmatched: 3. The CDR3 consists of 15 residues. Germline lookup yields CDR1 SGHVS and CDR2 FQNEAQ. The DNA of the CDR3 is TGTGCCAGCAGCTTATCCGGACAGGGGGATTCACCCCTCCACTTT. As protein: CASSLSGQGDSPLHF.

The chain links TRBV5-1 to TRBJ2-2; D call uncertain. Trimming removed 0 bases at V and 4 bases at J, with 7 bases between. The CDR3 extends over 14 amino acids. Germline V gene lookup returns CDR1 SGHRS and CDR2 YFSETQ. The chain's CDR3 is CASSLGRSTGELFF. Written as DNA, the CDR3 is TGCGCCAGCAGCTTGGGCAGGAGCACCGGGGAGCTGTTTTTT.

This chain uses TRBV14 with TRBJ1-6, with 7 bases lining up with TRBD1. This CDR3 contains 14 residues. CDR1 is SGHDN and CDR2 is FVKESK in the germline V gene. The J segment lost 9 bases and the V segment lost 4 bases, leaving 6 bases of the junction unmatched. The CDR3 spells CASSPDRVVSPLHF. In DNA, the CDR3 is TGTGCCAGCAGCCCTGACAGGGTAGTTTCACCCCTCCACTTT.

V is TRBV9 and J is TRBJ1-2, with 7 bases identical to TRBD1. This CDR3 spans 15 amino acids. From germline, CDR1 is SGDLS and CDR2 YYNGEE. V lost 1 base, J lost 1 base, and 4 bases stayed unmatched. The CDR3 DNA is TGTGCCAGCAGCGTATTAGACAGGGTTAACTATGGCTACACCTTC. Its protein product is CASSVLDRVNYGYTF.

This chain joins TRBV3-1 and TRBJ1-2; D gene unclear. Germline loops: CDR1 LGHDT, CDR2 YNNKEL (reference sequence). V lost 0 bases, J lost 8 bases, and 10 bases lay in between. The CDR3 spans 13 residues. CDR3 DNA sequence: TGTGCCAGCAGCCAAGACGGAGGTCGGGGCTACACCTTC. Encoded protein: CASSQDGGRGYTF. Looking up the rest from reference TRBV3-1 and TRBJ1-2 gives the full variable domain: DTAVSQTPKYLVTQMGNDKSIKCEQNLGHDTMYWYKQDSKKFLKIMFSYNNKELIINETVPNRFSPKSPDKAHLNLHINSLELGDSAVYFCASSQDGGRGYTFGSGTRLTVV.

This clonotype came up many times. V usage is TRBV19 and J usage is TRBJ1-5; D remains unclear. V lost 5 bases and J lost 0, with 5 bases in between. Germline CDR1 LNHDA, CDR2 SQIVND (reference sequence). The length of the CDR3 is 13 residues. In nucleotides, the CDR3 is TGTGCCAGTAGTCAAGATAGCAATCAGCCCCAGCATTTT. Its translation: CASSQDSNQPQHF.

There are many counts of this clonotype. V usage is TRBV2 and J usage is TRBJ2-1; the D gene is possibly TRBD1 (6 bases). CDR1 is SNHLY and CDR2 is FYNNEI in the germline V gene. V dropped 8 bases and J dropped 5 bases, with 16 bases sitting between them. CDR3 length equals 14 residues. The DNA of the CDR3 is TGTGCCAGCCCCGTGGGGGCGGCCCACAATGAGCAGTTCTTC. It encodes CASPVGAAHNEQFF.

The chain joins TRBV7-9 to TRBJ1-6; 11 bases align to TRBD1. Germline lookup yields CDR1 SEHNR and CDR2 FQNEAQ (reference sequence). The CDR3 contains 14 residues. The V gene end was trimmed by 4 bases and the J gene end by 11 bases; junction bases not matched to a gene: 4. The CDR3 loop is CASSSGTGGPPLHF. The CDR3 coding sequence is TGTGCCAGCAGCTCCGGGACAGGGGGTCCACCCCTCCACTTT.

Ten or more counts support this clonotype. The junction departs from the called germline gene at one end, perhaps through a read error. The J gene is TRBJ2-5, the V gene TRBV7-7, with TRBD2 identical over 8 bases. The CDR3 totals 14 residues. Germline CDR1 is SSHAT and CDR2 is FNYEAQ (reference sequence). Here the CDR3 reads CASSFSGTEETQYF. In nucleotides, the CDR3 is TGTGCTAGCAGCTTTAGCGGGACGGAAGAGACCCAGTACTTC. The whole variable domain, filled in from reference TRBV7-7 and TRBJ2-5, reads GAGVSQSPRYKVTKRGQDVTLRCDPISSHATLYWYQQALGQGPEFLTYFNYEAQPDKSGLPSDRFSAERPEGSISTLTIQRTEQRDSAMYRCASSFSGTEETQYFGPGTRLLVL.